Sequencing of this TCR beta chain was carried out in a study of CD8 T cells in ankylosing spondylitis. Study-level findings and limits: Within matched ankylosing spondylitis synovial fluid, disease-linked clones were reportedly significantly enriched. Disease-linked clones, CD8+, were relatively rare in peripheral blood.

This clonotype came up many times. Its antigen remains unknown. 5'-RACE, quantitative and with molecular barcodes, yielded the TCR beta libraries. MiXCR was run by TCRdb on the 5' RACE reads, yielding one entry per CDR3 protein. The top ten clones hold roughly 8% of a sample with some 130,000 distinct CDR3 sequences, approximately 9.2% of them seen once. V was pared by 0 bases and J by 5 bases, with 9 bases of the junction left unmatched. Germline CDR1 and CDR2: DFQATT and SNEGSKA (reference sequence). This CDR3 spans 15 amino acids. The specimen sequenced was synovial fluid, either unsorted or a sorted T cell fraction (not recorded which). The chain carries TRBV20-1 and TRBJ2-7; 8 bases fit TRBD2. This clonotype was obtained from a male donor with ankylosing spondylitis. CDR3 protein: CSARDTSGSRDEQYF. The CDR3 DNA is TGCAGTGCTAGAGATACCAGCGGGAGTAGGGACGAGCAGTACTTC.